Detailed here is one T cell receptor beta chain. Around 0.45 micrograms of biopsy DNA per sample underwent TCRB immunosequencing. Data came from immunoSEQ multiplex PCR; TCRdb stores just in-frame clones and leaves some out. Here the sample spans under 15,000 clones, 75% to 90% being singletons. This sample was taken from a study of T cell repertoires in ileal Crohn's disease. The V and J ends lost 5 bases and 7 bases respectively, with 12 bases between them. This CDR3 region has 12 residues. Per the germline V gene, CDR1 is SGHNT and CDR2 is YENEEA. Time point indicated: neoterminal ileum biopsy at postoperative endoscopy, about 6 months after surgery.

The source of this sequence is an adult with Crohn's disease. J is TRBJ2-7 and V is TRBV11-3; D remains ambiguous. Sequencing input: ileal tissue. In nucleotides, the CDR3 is TGTGCCAGCAGCCTTCGAATCGAGGAGCAGTACTTC. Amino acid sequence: CASSLRIEEQYF. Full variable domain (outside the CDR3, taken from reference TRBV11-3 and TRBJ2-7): EAGVVQSPRYKIIEKKQPVAFWCNPISGHNTLYWYLQNLGQGPELLIRYENEEAVDDSQLPKDRFSAERLKGVDSTLKIQPAELGDSAVYLCASSLRIEEQYFGPGTRLTVT.